Described below is a single T cell receptor (beta chain) sequence and its context. The germline gives CDR1 SGDLS, CDR2 YYNGEE. CDR3 size: 14 residues. Between the trimmed V and J ends, which lost 6 bases and 0 bases, there was a span of 10 bases. This specimen comes from a study of blood T cell repertoires in COVID-19. How the authors handled the data: By means of reference gene primer amplification, nucleated cell counts were estimated. Data came from immunoSEQ multiplex PCR; TCRdb stores just in-frame clones and leaves some out. V, J and clone size are taken as reported in that table, and D and trimming were inferred from the DNA itself. The sample includes some 230,000 clones, more than 80% of them seen just once.

The rearrangement links TRBV9 to TRBJ1-3, with TRBD1 as a possible D gene (5 bases). The receptor comes from a woman between 18 and 30 years old in a cohort exposed to, infected with or recovered from COVID-19 (not recorded which). Sample: PBMCs or T cells enriched from blood (not recorded which). The CDR3: CASTRGGSGNTIYF. The DNA for the CDR3 is TGTGCCAGCACTCGGGGGGGCTCTGGAAACACCATATATTTT.